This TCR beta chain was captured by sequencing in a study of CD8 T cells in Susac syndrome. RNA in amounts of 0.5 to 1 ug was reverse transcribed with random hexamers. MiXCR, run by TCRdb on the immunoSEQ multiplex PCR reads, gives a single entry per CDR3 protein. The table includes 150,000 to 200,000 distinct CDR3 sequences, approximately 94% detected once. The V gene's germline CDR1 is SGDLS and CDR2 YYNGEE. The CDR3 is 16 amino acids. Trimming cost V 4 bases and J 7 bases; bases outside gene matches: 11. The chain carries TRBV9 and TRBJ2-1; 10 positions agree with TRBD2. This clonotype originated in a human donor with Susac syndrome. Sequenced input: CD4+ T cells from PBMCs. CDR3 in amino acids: CASSPRIAGGLNEQFF. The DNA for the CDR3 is TGTGCCAGCAGCCCCCGGATAGCGGGGGGCCTAAATGAGCAGTTCTTC.